A selection of T cell receptor beta chains follows, all from one sample in a study of brain metastases from non-small cell lung cancer. Using immunoSEQ multiplex PCR, the repertoire was profiled, and TCRdb retains in-frame clones only, with some absent. The repertoire consists of over 12,000 clones, with about four fifths occurring once and the leading ten covering about 8%. The sequenced sample consisted of primary lung tumor tissue. The source of these receptors is a donor at least 40 years old with non-small cell lung cancer. Each CDR3 is given with its conserved first and last residue. D genes are given only for firm matches. Clone size is stated in some rows and not others, as once, few, many or a class when expanded.

d_call: TRBD1
j_call: TRBJ1-1
clone_size: once
v_call: TRBV19
cdr3_nt: TGTGCCAGTAGTGGTTCCAGGGGGCGCACTGAAGCTTTCTTT
cdr3_aa: CASSGSRGRTEAFF

d_call: NA
j_call: TRBJ2-2
clone_size: few
v_call: TRBV7-9
cdr3_nt: TGCGCCAGCAGCTTAGTGGTCGGGGAGCTGTTTTTT
cdr3_aa: CASSLVVGELFF

d_call: NA
j_call: TRBJ1-2
clone_size: NA
v_call: TRBV15
cdr3_nt: TGTGCCACCAGCAGAGAGCCCACAGATGGCTACACCTTC
cdr3_aa: CATSREPTDGYTF

d_call: NA
j_call: TRBJ1-3
clone_size: NA
v_call: TRBV9
cdr3_nt: TGTGCCAGCAGCGTAACTGGGATCTCTGGAAACACCATATATTTT
cdr3_aa: CASSVTGISGNTIYF

d_call: NA
j_call: TRBJ1-2
clone_size: NA
v_call: TRBV6-2/TRBV6-3
cdr3_nt: TGTGCCAGCAGTTCTGACCGTAGAGGCTACACCTTC
cdr3_aa: CASSSDRRGYTF

d_call: TRBD1
j_call: TRBJ1-5
clone_size: NA
v_call: TRBV2
cdr3_nt: TGTGCCAGCAGGAAGACAGGGGGGCATCAGCCCCAGCATTTT
cdr3_aa: CASRKTGGHQPQHF

d_call: TRBD1
j_call: TRBJ2-7
clone_size: NA
v_call: TRBV9
cdr3_nt: TGTGCCAACAGCGTGTATTCAGGGGGTTACGAGCAGTACTTC
cdr3_aa: CANSVYSGGYEQYF

d_call: NA
j_call: TRBJ1-1
clone_size: NA
v_call: TRBV6-1
cdr3_nt: TGTGCCAGCAGTGAAGCACACAACCTAGTAGCTTTCTTT
cdr3_aa: CASSEAHNLVAFF

d_call: TRBD1
j_call: TRBJ1-2
clone_size: NA
v_call: TRBV7-9
cdr3_nt: TGTGCCAGCAGCCTCATGGGGGACAGGGCCGACTTC
cdr3_aa: CASSLMGDRADF

d_call: NA
j_call: TRBJ2-1
clone_size: NA
v_call: TRBV4-3
cdr3_nt: TGCGCCAGCAGCCAAAAAGTGCGCAATGAGCAGTTCTTC
cdr3_aa: CASSQKVRNEQFF

d_call: TRBD1
j_call: TRBJ1-2
clone_size: NA
v_call: TRBV9
cdr3_nt: TGTGCCAGCAGTTTTGCCGGGACAGGGTCGCGAAACTATGGCTACACCTTC
cdr3_aa: CASSFAGTGSRNYGYTF

d_call: NA
j_call: TRBJ1-6
clone_size: NA
v_call: TRBV4-3
cdr3_nt: TGCGCCAGCAGCCAAGATGGTATGGGCAGCACGAATTCACCCCTCCACTTT
cdr3_aa: CASSQDGMGSTNSPLHF

d_call: NA
j_call: TRBJ1-1
clone_size: NA
v_call: TRBV6-6
cdr3_nt: TGTGCCAGCAGTTTGGTCGGACTGAACACTGAAGCTTTCTTT
cdr3_aa: CASSLVGLNTEAFF

d_call: NA
j_call: TRBJ1-2
clone_size: NA
v_call: TRBV6-1
cdr3_nt: TGTGCCAGCAGTGAAGATCCAGGATATGGCTACACCTTC
cdr3_aa: CASSEDPGYGYTF

d_call: NA
j_call: TRBJ1-1
clone_size: NA
v_call: TRBV5-1
cdr3_nt: TGCGCCAGCAGCTTGGACGCCATCACTGAAGCTTTCTTT
cdr3_aa: CASSLDAITEAFF

d_call: NA
j_call: TRBJ1-2
clone_size: NA
v_call: TRBV30
cdr3_nt: TGTGCCTGGAGTATCAAGCTAGGCTACACCTTC
cdr3_aa: CAWSIKLGYTF